Below, 21 T cell receptor beta chains from the same sample are listed, as sequenced in a study of T cell repertoires in cytomegalovirus infection. One entry per CDR3 protein, called by TCRdb with MiXCR from the reads. The repertoire includes around 750,000 distinct CDR3 sequences, 30% to 35% of them detected once, and approximately 13% sits in the top ten. The antigens for these receptors are not known. This specimen consisted of cultured CD8+ T cells from PBMCs, obtained from culture after CMV antigen stimulation. All receptors come from a human donor in good health (CMV status not recorded). Some clones in this sample may be carry-over from other donors' samples.

The J gene is TRBJ2-7, the V gene TRBV2; no reliable D call. There are 13 residues in the CDR3. Per germline, CDR1 SNHLY and CDR2 FYNNEI. V lost 4 bases and J 2 bases, leaving 9 bases between the germline ends. The CDR3 region has the DNA TGTGCCAGCAGTGCTATAGAGACCTACGAGCAGTACGTC. Translating it yields CASSAIETYEQYV.

This clonotype was detected only a few times. The chain combines TRBV5-6 with TRBJ1-1, with TRBD1 as a possible D gene (5 bases). CDR1 is SGHDT and CDR2 is YYEEEE in the germline V gene. There are 15 residues in the CDR3. V was shortened by 0 bases and J by 1 base, with 10 bases between the two germline ends. The CDR3 loop is CASSLGGTTNTEAFF. The CDR3 DNA sequence: TGTGCCAGCAGCTTGGGGGGCACAACGAACACTGAAGCTTTCTTT.

This clonotype showed up just a few times. The junction shows a germline mismatch at one end, possibly a read error. This chain connects TRBV6-5 to TRBJ2-3, with D possibly being TRBD1 (5 bases). The germline CDR1 and CDR2 sequences are MNHEY and SVGAGI. The CDR3 is made up of 16 amino acids. The CDR3 nucleotides are TGTGCCAGCAGCTACTCGCTGGGGCTAGGCACAGATACGCAGTATTTT. Its translation is CASSYSLGLGTDTQYF.

The J gene is TRBJ2-2, the V gene TRBV3-1, with D perhaps being TRBD1 or TRBD2 (6 bases each). Trimming removed 1 base from V and 3 bases from J, with 18 bases in between. CDR3 length: 18 residues. Per the germline V gene, CDR1 is LGHDT and CDR2 is YNNKEL (reference sequence). The CDR3, as DNA: TGTGCCAGCAGCCAAGGGGATACGGAGGGGGGAGACACCGGGGAGCTGTTTTTT. Its translation: CASSQGDTEGGDTGELFF.

This clonotype turned up a few times. At one boundary the junction diverges from the germline segment, which might be a read error. The V call is TRBV19, the J call TRBJ1-3; a possible D gene is TRBD1 (5 bases). The CDR3 is 13 residues long. CDR1 is LNHDA and CDR2 is SQIVND in the germline V gene (reference sequence). CDR3 sequence reads: CASSPGRGDTIYF. In DNA, the CDR3 is TGTGCCAGTAGCCCGGGACGTGGAGACACCATATATTTT.

The chain uses TRBV19 and TRBJ1-1; D is uncertain. The CDR3 totals 13 residues. Trimming took off 1 base at V and 6 bases at J, with 9 bases between the two ends. Germline CDR1 LNHDA, CDR2 SQIVND (reference sequence). CDR3 nucleotides: TGTGCCAGTAGTATAGCGTTATACTCTGAAGCTTTCTTT. It codes for CASSIALYSEAFF.

This rearrangement joins TRBV10-3 to TRBJ1-2; D call uncertain. Germline loops: CDR1 ENHRY, CDR2 SYGVKD. The CDR3 is made up of 16 amino acids. Trimming pared 0 bases from V and 4 bases from J, leaving 15 bases between. The CDR3 DNA follows: TGTGCCATCAGTGAGTCAGCGGACCTCGGTGGCTATGGCTACACCTTC. It translates to CAISESADLGGYGYTF.

The V gene is TRBV5-5, the J gene TRBJ2-2; D is unresolved. CDR1 is SGHKS and CDR2 is YYEKEE in the germline V gene (reference sequence). V was shortened by 0 bases and J by 3 bases, with 9 bases between the two germline ends. The length of the CDR3 is 15 residues. CDR3 DNA: TGTGCCAGCAGCTTGGAAACTTCCTACACCGGGGAGCTGTTTTTT. The encoded protein is CASSLETSYTGELFF.

This clonotype was counted many times. The V call is TRBV12-3 or TRBV12-4, the J call TRBJ2-2; TRBD1 is a possible D gene (5 bases). The CDR3 has 14 residues. Deletions cut 4 bases from V and 5 bases from J, with 11 bases between. CDR3 nucleotide sequence: TGTGCCAGCAGTTATGGCTCAGGGACCGGGGAGCTGTTTTTT. This encodes CASSYGSGTGELFF.

The rearrangement links TRBV6-1 to TRBJ2-7; 10 nucleotides align to TRBD2. The CDR3 spans 15 residues. The germline CDR1 and CDR2 sequences are MNHNS and SASEGT. Losses at the gene ends were 0 bases for V and 3 bases for J; bases not matched to a gene: 2. CDR3 nucleotides: TGTGCCAGCAGTGAAGCCCTAGCGGGGGTCTACGAGCAGTACTTC. This gives the protein CASSEALAGVYEQYF.

The chain carries TRBV4-1 and TRBJ2-2; maybe TRBD2 (5 bases). This CDR3 is 17 amino acids long. Trimming stripped 4 bases from V and 6 bases from J, with 21 bases between. Germline loops: CDR1 MGHRA, CDR2 YSYEKL. The CDR3 sequence is CASSPGLATGVAGELFF. The CDR3 nucleotides read TGCGCCAGCAGCCCCGGACTGGCGACTGGGGTGGCCGGGGAGCTGTTTTTT.

This clonotype showed up many times. The chain carries TRBV27 and TRBJ1-4; tentative D call: TRBD1 (6 bases). Looked up from germline, CDR1 is MNHEY and CDR2 is SMNVEV (reference sequence). This CDR3 comprises 13 residues. V gave up 6 bases and J gave up 6 bases, with 11 bases separating them. CDR3 residues: CASSRGGDEKLFF. The CDR3 region has the DNA TGTGCCAGCAGCAGGGGAGGGGATGAAAAACTGTTTTTT. Drawing the rest from reference TRBV27 and TRBJ1-4, the complete variable domain is EAQVTQNPRYLITVTGKKLTVTCSQNMNHEYMSWYRQDPGLGLRQIYYSMNVEVTDKGDVPEGYKVSRKEKRNFPLILESPSPNQTSLYFCASSRGGDEKLFFGSGTQLSVL.

The chain carries TRBV2 and TRBJ2-7; possibly TRBD1 for D (5 bases). The CDR3 has 18 amino acids. From germline, CDR1 is SNHLY and CDR2 FYNNEI. The V end lost 3 bases, the J end lost 0 bases, and 21 bases lay between the germline ends. The CDR3 region is CASSDRTFPQDGSYEQYF. DNA for the CDR3: TGTGCCAGCAGTGATAGGACATTCCCACAAGACGGCTCCTACGAGCAGTACTTC.

This clonotype was counted a few times. J is TRBJ1-5 and V is TRBV7-8; TRBD1 might be the D (6 bases). This CDR3 contains 16 residues. Germline V gives CDR1 SGHVS, CDR2 FQNEAQ. The V and J ends lost 2 bases and 1 base respectively, with 12 bases between them. The CDR3 loop is CASSLPPGASNQPQHF. For the CDR3, the DNA is TGTGCCAGCAGCTTACCCCCGGGGGCGAGCAATCAGCCCCAGCATTTT.

This clonotype was detected ten times or more. The chain joins TRBV7-2 to TRBJ2-4; D possibly uses TRBD1 or TRBD2 (5 bases each). CDR1 is SGHTA, CDR2 FQGNSA, per germline. V lost 2 bases and J lost 1, with 9 bases in between. The CDR3 sequence is 15 residues long. Here the CDR3 reads CASSLRGVAKNIQYF. The CDR3, as DNA: TGTGCCAGCAGCTTAAGAGGGGTTGCCAAAAACATTCAGTACTTC.

The sample holds a few counts of this clonotype. This rearrangement joins TRBV7-9 to TRBJ2-2; D remains ambiguous. The germline V gene encodes CDR1 SEHNR and CDR2 FQNEAQ (reference sequence). Trimming left V 5 bases short and J 0 bases short, with 13 bases between. CDR3 length: 16 residues. CDR3 sequence reads: CASSPANPTNTGELFF. CDR3 nucleotide sequence: TGTGCCAGCAGCCCAGCGAACCCAACGAACACCGGGGAGCTGTTTTTT.

The CDR3 reads CASSQDLSDGELFF. The CDR3 nucleotides are TGTGCCAGCAGCCAAGATTTGAGTGACGGGGAGCTGTTTTTT. The chain carries TRBV4-2 and TRBJ2-2; D is unclear. V was shortened by 0 bases and J by 7 bases, with 9 bases between the two germline ends. Germline assignment: CDR1 LGHNA and CDR2 YNFKEQ. The CDR3 contains 14 residues.

A word on this clonotype: A clone one base away is much larger, so this may be a read error. The rearrangement joins TRBV7-6 to TRBJ1-2; 9 bases are a match to TRBD1. The CDR3 is made up of 13 amino acids. Germline V gene sequence: CDR1 SGHVS, CDR2 FNYEAQ. V was clipped by 4 bases and J by 10 bases; unmatched bases: 7. The CDR3, as DNA: TGTGCCAGCAGCTCAGGGACAGGGTGGGACTACACCTTC. Translating it yields CASSSGTGWDYTF.

This clonotype occurred a few times. The gene calls are TRBV28 and TRBJ2-2; D is unresolved. CDR3 length: 13 residues. The germline gives CDR1 MDHEN, CDR2 SYDVKM. Trimming took 1 base from V and 7 from J, leaving 7 bases between them. CDR3 nucleotide sequence: TGTGCCAGCAGTTTATTATTGTTCGGGGAGCTGTTTTTT. This encodes CASSLLLFGELFF. Full variable domain (rest looked up from reference TRBV28 and TRBJ2-2): DVKVTQSSRYLVKRTGEKVFLECVQDMDHENMFWYRQDPGLGLRLIYFSYDVKMKEKGDIPEGYSVSREKKERFSLILESASTNQTSMYLCASSLLLFGELFFGEGSRLTVL.

This clonotype was detected a few times. The chain couples TRBV6-2 or TRBV6-3 to TRBJ1-1; D call uncertain. Deletions cut 6 bases from V and 0 bases from J, with 5 bases between. Germline CDR1 reads MNHEY; CDR2 reads SVGEGT. CDR3 size: 12 residues. CDR3 sequence: CASRFMNTEAFF. The DNA of the CDR3 is TGTGCCAGCAGATTTATGAACACTGAAGCTTTCTTT.

The CDR3 loop is CSADLSYQETQYF. The CDR3 DNA follows: TGCAGCGCGGACTTATCGTACCAAGAGACCCAGTACTTC. The genes are TRBV29-1 and TRBJ2-5; D possibly corresponds to TRBD2 (5 bases). The CDR3 has 13 amino acids. Germline lookup yields CDR1 SQVTM and CDR2 ANQGSEA. V was trimmed by 7 bases and J by 0 bases, leaving 12 bases between them.